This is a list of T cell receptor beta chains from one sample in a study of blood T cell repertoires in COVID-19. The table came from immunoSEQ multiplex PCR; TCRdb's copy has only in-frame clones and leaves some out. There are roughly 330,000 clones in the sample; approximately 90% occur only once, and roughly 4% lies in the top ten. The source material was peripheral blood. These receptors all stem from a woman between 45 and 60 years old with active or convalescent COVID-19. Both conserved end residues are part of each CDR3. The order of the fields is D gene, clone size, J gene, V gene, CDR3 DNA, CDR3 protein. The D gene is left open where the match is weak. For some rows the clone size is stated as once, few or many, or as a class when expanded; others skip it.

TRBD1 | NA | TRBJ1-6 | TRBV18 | TGTGCCAGCTCAACGGGACAGGCCGCGGGTTCACCCCTCCACTTT | CASSTGQAAGSPLHF
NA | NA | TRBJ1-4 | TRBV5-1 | TGCGCCAGCAGCTTGACAGGCTCCCACCCAACTAATGAAAAACTGTTTTTT | CASSLTGSHPTNEKLFF
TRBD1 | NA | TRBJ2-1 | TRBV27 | TGTGCCAGCACTCCGAGACAGGGGGCAAATAATGAGCAGTTCTTC | CASTPRQGANNEQFF
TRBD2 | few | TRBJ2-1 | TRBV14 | TGTGCCAGCAGCCACCCAGCGGGAGCAAGCTACAATGAGCAGTTCTTC | CASSHPAGASYNEQFF
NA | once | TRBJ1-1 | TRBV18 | TGTGCCAGCTCATTCAACGGGTTATTGAACACTGAAGCTTTCTTT | CASSFNGLLNTEAFF
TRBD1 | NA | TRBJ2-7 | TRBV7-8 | TGTGCCAGCAGCTGGGACAGGAACTCCTACGAGCAGTACTTC | CASSWDRNSYEQYF
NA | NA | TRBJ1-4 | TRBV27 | TGTGCCAGCACTACTTGGAGGGGCTCGGAAAAACTGTTTTTT | CASTTWRGSEKLFF
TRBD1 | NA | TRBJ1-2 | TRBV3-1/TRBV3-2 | TGTGCCAGCAGCCAAACAGACCTACAGGGGGCAGGAGATGGCTACACCTTC | CASSQTDLQGAGDGYTF
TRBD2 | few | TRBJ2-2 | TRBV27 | TGTGCCAGCAGTTCCCTAGCGGGGACGCACGGGGAGCTGTTTTTT | CASSSLAGTHGELFF
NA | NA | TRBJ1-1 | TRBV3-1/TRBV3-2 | TGTGCCAGCAGCCAAGCTTTATTACTTAACACTGAAGCTTTCTTT | CASSQALLLNTEAFF
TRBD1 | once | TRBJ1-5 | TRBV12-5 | TGTGCTAGTGGCCTTCCGGGACAGGGAAGCAATCAGCCCCAGCATTTT | CASGLPGQGSNQPQHF
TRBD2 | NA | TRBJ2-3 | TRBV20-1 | TGCAGTGCTAGTGGGACTAGCGGGGGATCCGATACGCAGTATTTT | CSASGTSGGSDTQYF
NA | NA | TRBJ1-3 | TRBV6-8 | TGTGCCGGATGGACAGTTTGGCCTGGAAACACCATATATTTT | CAGWTVWPGNTIYF
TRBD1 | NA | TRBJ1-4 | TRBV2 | TGTGCCAGCAGGAGGGACAGTCTGTTTTTT | CASRRDSLFF
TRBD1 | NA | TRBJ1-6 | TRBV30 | TGTGCCTGGAACAAGACAGGGGAGGGACGCAATTCACCCCTCCACTTT | CAWNKTGEGRNSPLHF
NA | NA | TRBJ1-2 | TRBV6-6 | TGTGCCAGCACCTCCCGTCCTACTAACTATGGCTACACCTTC | CASTSRPTNYGYTF
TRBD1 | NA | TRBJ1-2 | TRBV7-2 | TGTGCCAGCAGCCTAGACAGGGGCTATGGCTACACCTTC | CASSLDRGYGYTF
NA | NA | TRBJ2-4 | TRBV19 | TGTGCCAGTAGTATAGAGCGGGCCGGGAACATTCAGTACTTC | CASSIERAGNIQYF
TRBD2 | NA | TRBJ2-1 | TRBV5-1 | TGCGCCAGCAGCTCGGGACTAGCGGGACACAATGAGCAGTTCTTC | CASSSGLAGHNEQFF
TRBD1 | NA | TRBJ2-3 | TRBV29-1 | TGCAGCGTTGATCGGGACAGGGTGACAGATACGCAGTATTTT | CSVDRDRVTDTQYF
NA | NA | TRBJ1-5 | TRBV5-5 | TGTGCCAGCAGCTTTAACGGTCCGGGTAATAGCAATCAGCCCCAGCATTTT | CASSFNGPGNSNQPQHF
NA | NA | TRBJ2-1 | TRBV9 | TGTGCCAGCAGCGTAGAACAGGCCAATGAGCAGTTCTTC | CASSVEQANEQFF
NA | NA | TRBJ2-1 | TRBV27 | TGTGCTAGACGGCAGGAGGGCATTATAGGCGAGCAGTTCTTC | CARRQEGIIGEQFF
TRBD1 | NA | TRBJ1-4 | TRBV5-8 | TGTGCCAGCAGCGGGGACAGAAATGAAAAACTGTTTTTT | CASSGDRNEKLFF
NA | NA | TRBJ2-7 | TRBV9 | TGTGCCAGCAGCCCCTACCTTCAGGGTTCTTGGCAGTACTTC | CASSPYLQGSWQYF
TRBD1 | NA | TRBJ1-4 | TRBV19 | TGTGCCAGTAGTAAACGCAAGACAGGGTTGGAGGAAAAACTGTTTTTT | CASSKRKTGLEEKLFF
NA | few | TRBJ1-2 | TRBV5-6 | TGTGCCAGCAGCTTGGTATCAGGAAGTAACTATGGCTACACCTTC | CASSLVSGSNYGYTF
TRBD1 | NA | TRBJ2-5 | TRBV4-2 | TGTGCCAGCAGCCAAGCGGACAGGCCCCAGACCCAGTACTTC | CASSQADRPQTQYF
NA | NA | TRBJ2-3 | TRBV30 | TGTGCCTGGAGTTCCCCCGGGGGTCCCACAGATACGCAGTATTTT | CAWSSPGGPTDTQYF
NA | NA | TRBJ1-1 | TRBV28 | TGTGCCAGCAGTTTACTGGGGGGAGGTGAAGCTTTCTTT | CASSLLGGGEAFF
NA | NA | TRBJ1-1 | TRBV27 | TGTGCCAGCAGTCCCGCATCGGGGGCTGAAGCTTTCTTT | CASSPASGAEAFF
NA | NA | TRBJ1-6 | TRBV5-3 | TGTGCCAGAAGCCCCCGGGGTTCAAGCTCCTATAATTCACCCCTCCACTTT | CARSPRGSSSYNSPLHF
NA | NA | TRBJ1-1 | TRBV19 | TGTGCCAGTAGTATGATACCCCCAGGGGTCACTGAAGCTTTCTTT | CASSMIPPGVTEAFF
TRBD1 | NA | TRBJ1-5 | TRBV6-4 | TGTGCCAGCCGGGACAGGGCTAGGGATCAGCCCCAGCATTTT | CASRDRARDQPQHF
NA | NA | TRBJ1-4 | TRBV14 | TGTGCCAGCAGCCAAGATTTCGGGGCCAGGGGTGAAAAACTGTTTTTT | CASSQDFGARGEKLFF
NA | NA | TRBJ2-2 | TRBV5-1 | TGCGCCAGCAGCCGGGACACTAACACCGGGGAGCTGTTTTTT | CASSRDTNTGELFF
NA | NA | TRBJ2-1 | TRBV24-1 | TGTGCCACCAGTGCTGGGAGTTGGCCCGATGAGCAGTTCTTC | CATSAGSWPDEQFF